This T cell receptor (beta chain) is drawn from a study of cytomegalovirus exposure and HLA in healthy donors. Study background: Earlier, almost 120 million unique TCR beta sequences were recovered from about 200 million T cells by an analysis. Tens of millions of unique TCRs, all from HLA-typed donors, were included in an early release of the data.

There are 16 residues in the CDR3. V shed 4 bases and J shed 0 bases, with 13 bases lying between them. Germline CDR1 and CDR2: MDHEN and SYDVKM. PCR amplification relied on 60 Vbeta primers (plus 13 Jbeta primers). TCRdb keeps only in-frame clones here, not all; method: immunoSEQ multiplex PCR. The sample has around 93,000 clones; roughly four fifths are singletons. The clonotype was recovered from a man aged 25-45 years in good health and CMV-seropositive. The chain has TRBV28 and TRBJ2-1; no firm D call. The specimen sequenced was PBMCs. The CDR3 DNA reads as TGTGCCAGCAGTTCCCCGCGCGGTAGCTCCTACAATGAGCAGTTCTTC. Protein: CASSSPRGSSYNEQFF.